The rows below give T cell receptor beta chains drawn from one sample of a study of T-cell reconstitution after alpha-beta-depleted transplantation in children. Via MiXCR, TCRdb re-called the PCR reads, giving one row per CDR3 protein. The table records roughly 610,000 distinct CDR3 sequences, approximately 10% of them present only once. The material was PBMCs from the stem cell graft donor, obtained from the stem cell graft. The receptor set was obtained from a human donor who donated a stem cell graft to a child with acute myeloid leukemia. CDR3s include the opening cysteine and the closing phenylalanine or tryptophan. The order of the fields is V gene, J gene, D gene, clone size, CDR3 protein, CDR3 DNA. A D gene is named only where the DNA matches it firmly. Size tells how often a clone was seen (once, few, many) or the class of an expanded clone, and some rows leave it out.

TRBV5-1	TRBJ1-2	-	few	CASSLEGIDGYTF	TGCGCCAGCAGCTTGGAAGGGATTGATGGCTACACCTTC
TRBV5-1	TRBJ1-4	-	-	CASSPLAGARTNEKLFF	TGCGCCAGCAGTCCTCTCGCTGGGGCTAGAACTAATGAAAAACTGTTTTTT
TRBV20-1	TRBJ2-1	-	many	CSALLTMGYEQFF	TGCAGTGCTCTCTTAACTATGGGGTATGAGCAGTTCTTC
TRBV2	TRBJ1-5	TRBD1	few	CASGSTGGDQPQHF	TGTGCCAGCGGGAGTACAGGGGGAGATCAGCCCCAGCATTTT
TRBV28	TRBJ2-7	TRBD2	-	CASSQGTSGSYSYEQYF	TGTGCCAGCAGTCAAGGGACTAGCGGGAGTTACTCCTACGAGCAGTACTTC
TRBV7-9	TRBJ1-2	-	few	CASSLISGGLYYGYTF	TGTGCCAGCAGCTTGATCAGCGGGGGGTTATACTATGGCTACACCTTC
TRBV18	TRBJ1-2	-	few	CASSPLPLATSDGYTF	TGTGCCAGCTCACCACTGCCGTTAGCCACCTCTGATGGCTACACCTTC
TRBV14	TRBJ2-1	-	many	CASSHKIKNPNEQFF	TGTGCCAGCAGCCACAAGATCAAGAATCCCAATGAGCAGTTCTTC
TRBV20-1	TRBJ1-1	TRBD1	-	CSARDSRQGRTGEAFF	TGCAGTGCTAGAGATTCGAGACAGGGCCGGACCGGTGAAGCTTTCTTT
TRBV6-2/TRBV6-3	TRBJ2-1	TRBD1	many	CASSKGQSSYNEQFF	TGTGCCAGCAGTAAGGGACAGTCCTCCTACAATGAGCAGTTCTTC
TRBV7-2	TRBJ2-1	TRBD2	-	CASSRPGGAGREQFF	TGTGCCAGCAGCCGACCGGGGGGAGCGGGAAGGGAGCAGTTCTTC
TRBV15	TRBJ2-1	TRBD2	-	CATSVAGGSEQFF	TGTGCCACCAGCGTAGCGGGGGGGAGTGAGCAGTTCTTC
TRBV7-9	TRBJ2-7	-	few	CATRGSSYEQYF	TGTGCCACCCGGGGAAGCTCCTACGAGCAGTACTTC
TRBV2	TRBJ2-5	-	few	CASSEGSGTEGETQYF	TGTGCCAGCAGTGAAGGTAGCGGGACAGAGGGAGAGACCCAGTACTTC
TRBV7-2	TRBJ2-7	-	few	CASSLGRGVYEQYF	TGTGCCAGCAGCTTAGGGCGGGGAGTCTACGAGCAGTACTTC
TRBV29-1	TRBJ2-2	TRBD1	-	CSVSMGTGAVFF	TGCAGCGTTTCTATGGGGACAGGGGCGGTGTTTTTT
TRBV20-1	TRBJ1-1	-	-	CSVPVGRTEAFF	TGCAGTGTCCCCGTTGGGCGCACTGAAGCTTTCTTT
TRBV18	TRBJ2-7	-	-	CASSPHGRANEQYF	TGTGCCAGCTCACCACACGGGAGAGCAAACGAGCAGTACTTC